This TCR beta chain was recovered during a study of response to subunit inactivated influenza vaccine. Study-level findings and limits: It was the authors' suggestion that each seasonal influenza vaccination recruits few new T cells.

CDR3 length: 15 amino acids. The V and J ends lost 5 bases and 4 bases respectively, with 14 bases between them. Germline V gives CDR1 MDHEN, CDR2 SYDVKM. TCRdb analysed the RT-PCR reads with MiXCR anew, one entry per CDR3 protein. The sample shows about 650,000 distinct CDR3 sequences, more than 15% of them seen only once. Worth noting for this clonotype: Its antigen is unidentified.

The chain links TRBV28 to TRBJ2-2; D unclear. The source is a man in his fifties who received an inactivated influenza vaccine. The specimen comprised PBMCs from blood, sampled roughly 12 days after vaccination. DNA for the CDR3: TGTGCCAGCAGTCCGCCGCGGTTATTCACCGGGGAGCTGTTTTTT. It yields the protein CASSPPRLFTGELFF.